These T cell receptor beta chains were read from a single sample in a study of shared T cell receptors in the human thymus. Assay used: immunoSEQ multiplex PCR; TCRdb lists only in-frame clones, some missing. The table lists hundreds of thousands of clones, about 80% of them singletons. The sample was also linked to a second study, of human thymus T cells.

Sequenced input: thymocytes. These receptors were obtained from a boy younger than two with a congenital heart defect. The CDR3 runs from the conserved cysteine through the conserved F or W. Each record gives: V gene, clone size, J gene, D gene, CDR3 DNA, CDR3 protein. D genes are given only for firm matches. Expanded clones get a size class; other rows say once, few or many, or leave the size out.

TRBV2	.	TRBJ2-7	.	TGTGCCAGCAGCAGGGGGGACGAGCAGTACTTC	CASSRGDEQYF
TRBV4-2	.	TRBJ2-3	TRBD1	TGTGCCAGCAGCCAAGATAGCACAGGGGGTCCCGGAACCCCAGGATATACGCAGTATTTT	CASSQDSTGGPGTPGYTQYF
TRBV7-2	.	TRBJ1-5	TRBD1	TGTGCCAGCAGCTTAGCTTCTGGGACAGGGAATCAGCCCCAGCATTTT	CASSLASGTGNQPQHF
TRBV5-1	.	TRBJ1-5	TRBD1	TGCGCCAGCAGCCCTCGGACAGGAATGGATCAGCCCCAGCATTTT	CASSPRTGMDQPQHF
TRBV6-5	.	TRBJ1-1	TRBD1	TGTGCCAGCAGTTTCGACCAGGGGGCTGAAGCTTTCTTT	CASSFDQGAEAFF
TRBV25-1	once	TRBJ2-2	TRBD1	TGTGCCAGCAGCCTACAGGGGAGCACCGGGGAGCTGTTTTTT	CASSLQGSTGELFF
TRBV6-1	.	TRBJ1-1	.	TGTGCCAGCAGTGCCTCAGGTAGAAATCTGAACACTGAAGCTTTCTTT	CASSASGRNLNTEAFF
TRBV6-5	.	TRBJ1-1	.	TGTGCCAGCAGTTCGAATATAACAACTGAAGCTTTCTTT	CASSSNITTEAFF
TRBV19	.	TRBJ1-2	TRBD1	TGTGCCAGTAGTATAAGCGAGGGGGCGCCTGGCTACACCTTC	CASSISEGAPGYTF
TRBV29-1	.	TRBJ1-1	TRBD1	TGCAGCACCCAGGACAGGCGGAACACTGAAGCTTTCTTT	CSTQDRRNTEAFF
TRBV2	.	TRBJ2-7	TRBD1	TGTGCCAGCAGTCGCCGGGACAGGGAGTACGAGCAGTACTTC	CASSRRDREYEQYF
TRBV5-1	.	TRBJ1-2	.	TGCGCCAGCCGTCCTCCCAGCGAAGAAGGCTACACCTTC	CASRPPSEEGYTF
TRBV12-5	.	TRBJ2-1	TRBD2	TGTGCTAGTGCCTCCCCACCGGGACTAGCGGACAATGAGCAGTTCTTC	CASASPPGLADNEQFF
TRBV5-4	.	TRBJ2-7	.	TGTGCCAGCAGCTTGGACTCAAACTCATACGAGCAGTACTTC	CASSLDSNSYEQYF
TRBV7-9	.	TRBJ2-1	.	TGTGCCGGTCAACTAGCCCATGAGCAGTTCTTC	CAGQLAHEQFF
TRBV7-8	.	TRBJ2-7	TRBD1	TGTGCCAGCAGTCTACGGGACAGGGCGAACTACGAGCAGTACTTC	CASSLRDRANYEQYF
TRBV11-2	.	TRBJ2-7	.	TGTGCCAGCAGCTTAGATCCCCCCTCTAGGGGGAAAGGGGCCTACGAGCAGTACTTC	CASSLDPPSRGKGAYEQYF
TRBV14	.	TRBJ1-1	.	TGTGCCAGCAGCCAAGAGGCGGGGCACACTGAAGCTTTCTTT	CASSQEAGHTEAFF
TRBV5-1	.	TRBJ2-7	.	TGCGCCAGCAGCTCCCCAGGGGCTCGCGTCTGCGAGCAGTACTTC	CASSSPGARVCEQYF
TRBV28	once	TRBJ1-3	.	TGTGCCAGCAGTTTTCTGGCAGGGAAAGCGACCATATATTTT	CASSFLAGKATIYF
TRBV5-4	.	TRBJ1-3	.	TGTGCCAGCAGCTTGACGGACAGCTCTGGAAACACCATATATTTT	CASSLTDSSGNTIYF
TRBV23-1	few	TRBJ2-5	.	TGCGCCACCCCGAGGGTAGCAGGAGAGACCCAGTACTTC	CATPRVAGETQYF
TRBV12-5	once	TRBJ2-3	.	TGTGCTAGTGGATGGGCGGGATACACAGATACGCAGTATTTT	CASGWAGYTDTQYF
TRBV10-3	.	TRBJ1-1	TRBD1	TGTGCCATCAGTGACCCGGGACAGGTGAACACTGAAGCTTTCTTT	CAISDPGQVNTEAFF
TRBV9	.	TRBJ2-7	TRBD2	TGTGCCAGCAGCGTAGGGTTAGCGGGAGAGCTCGGGCGCTACGAGCAGTACTTC	CASSVGLAGELGRYEQYF
TRBV30	.	TRBJ2-2	.	TGTGCTGGGGGCAGGCGGATCGCGAACCCCGGGGAGCTGTTTTTT	CAGGRRIANPGELFF
TRBV11-3	.	TRBJ2-7	TRBD1	TGTGCCAGCAGCAGCAATCGTCCGGGACAGGGGACCCACGAGCAGTACTTC	CASSSNRPGQGTHEQYF
TRBV25-1	once	TRBJ1-5	TRBD1	TGTGCCAGCAGCGCTACCTCTCTGGGACAGCATAGCAATCAGCCCCAGCATTTT	CASSATSLGQHSNQPQHF
TRBV21-1	.	TRBJ2-7	.	TGTGCCAGCAGCAACCTGAGCCATTCCTACGAGCAGTACTTC	CASSNLSHSYEQYF
TRBV6-1	once	TRBJ2-5	.	TGTGCCAGCAGTGAAGACCCCCACCGGGTCCCAGAGACCCAGTACTTC	CASSEDPHRVPETQYF
TRBV6-5	.	TRBJ2-1	.	TGTGCCAGCAGTTACGGCACAGGTAATGAGCAGTTCTTC	CASSYGTGNEQFF
TRBV25-1	.	TRBJ2-3	TRBD2	TGTGCCAGCAGTAGCGGGAGGGCAGTTAGTACAGATACGCAGTATTTT	CASSSGRAVSTDTQYF